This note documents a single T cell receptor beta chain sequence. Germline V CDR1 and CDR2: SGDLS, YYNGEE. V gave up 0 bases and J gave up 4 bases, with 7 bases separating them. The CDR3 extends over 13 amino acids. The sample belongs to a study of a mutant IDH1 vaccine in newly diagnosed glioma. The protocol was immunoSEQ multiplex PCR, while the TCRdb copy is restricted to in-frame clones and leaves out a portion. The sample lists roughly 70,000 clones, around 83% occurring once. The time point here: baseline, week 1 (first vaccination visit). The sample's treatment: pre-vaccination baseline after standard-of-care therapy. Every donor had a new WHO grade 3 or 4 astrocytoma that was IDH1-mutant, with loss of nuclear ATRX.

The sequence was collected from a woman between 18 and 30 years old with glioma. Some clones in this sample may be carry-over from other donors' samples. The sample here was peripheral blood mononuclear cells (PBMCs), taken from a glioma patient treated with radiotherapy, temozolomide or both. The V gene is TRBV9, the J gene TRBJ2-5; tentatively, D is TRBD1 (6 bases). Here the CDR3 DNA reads TGTGCCAGCAGCGTAGCAGGGGCAGAGACCCAGTACTTC. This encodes CASSVAGAETQYF.